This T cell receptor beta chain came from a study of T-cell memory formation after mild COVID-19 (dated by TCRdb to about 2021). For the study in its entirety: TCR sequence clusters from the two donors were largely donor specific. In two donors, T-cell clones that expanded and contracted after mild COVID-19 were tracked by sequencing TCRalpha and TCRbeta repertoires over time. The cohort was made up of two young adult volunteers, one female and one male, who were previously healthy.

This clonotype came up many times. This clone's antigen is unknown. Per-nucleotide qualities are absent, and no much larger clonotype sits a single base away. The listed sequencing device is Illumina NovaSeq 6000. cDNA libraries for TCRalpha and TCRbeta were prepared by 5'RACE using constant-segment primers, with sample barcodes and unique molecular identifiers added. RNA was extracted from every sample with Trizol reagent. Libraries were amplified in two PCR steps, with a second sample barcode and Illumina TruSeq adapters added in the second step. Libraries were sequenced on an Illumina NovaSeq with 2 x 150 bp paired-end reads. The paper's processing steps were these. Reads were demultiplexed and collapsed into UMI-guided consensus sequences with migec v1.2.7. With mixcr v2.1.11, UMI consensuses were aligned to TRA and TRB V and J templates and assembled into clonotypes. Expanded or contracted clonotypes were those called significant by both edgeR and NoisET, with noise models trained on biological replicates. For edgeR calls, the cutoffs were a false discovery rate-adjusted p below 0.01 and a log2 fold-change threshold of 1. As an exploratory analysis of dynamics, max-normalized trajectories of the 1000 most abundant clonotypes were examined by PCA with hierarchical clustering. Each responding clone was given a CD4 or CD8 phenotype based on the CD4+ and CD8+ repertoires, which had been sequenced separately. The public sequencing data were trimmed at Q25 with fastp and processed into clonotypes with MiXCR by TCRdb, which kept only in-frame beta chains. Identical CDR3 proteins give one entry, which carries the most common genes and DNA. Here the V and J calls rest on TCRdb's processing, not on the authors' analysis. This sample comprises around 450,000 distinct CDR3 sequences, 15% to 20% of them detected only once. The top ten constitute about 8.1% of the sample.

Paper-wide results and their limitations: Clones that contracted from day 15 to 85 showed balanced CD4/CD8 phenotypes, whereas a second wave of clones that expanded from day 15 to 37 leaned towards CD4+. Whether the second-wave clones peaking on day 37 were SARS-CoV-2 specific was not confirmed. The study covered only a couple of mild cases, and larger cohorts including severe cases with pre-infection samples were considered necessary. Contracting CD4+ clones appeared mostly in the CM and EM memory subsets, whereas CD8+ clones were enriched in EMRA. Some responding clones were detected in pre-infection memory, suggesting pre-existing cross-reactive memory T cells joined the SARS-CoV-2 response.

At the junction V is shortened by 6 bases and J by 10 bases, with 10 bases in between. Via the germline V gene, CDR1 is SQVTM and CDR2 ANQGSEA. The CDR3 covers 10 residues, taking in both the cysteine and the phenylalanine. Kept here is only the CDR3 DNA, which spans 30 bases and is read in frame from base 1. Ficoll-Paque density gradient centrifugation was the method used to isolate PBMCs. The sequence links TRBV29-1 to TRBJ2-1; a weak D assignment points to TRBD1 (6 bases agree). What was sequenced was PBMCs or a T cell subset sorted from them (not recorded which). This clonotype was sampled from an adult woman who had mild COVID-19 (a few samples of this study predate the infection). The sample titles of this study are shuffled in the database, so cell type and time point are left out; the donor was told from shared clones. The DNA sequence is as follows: TGCAGCGTAGCAGACAGGGAGCAGTTCTTC. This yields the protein CSVADREQFF.